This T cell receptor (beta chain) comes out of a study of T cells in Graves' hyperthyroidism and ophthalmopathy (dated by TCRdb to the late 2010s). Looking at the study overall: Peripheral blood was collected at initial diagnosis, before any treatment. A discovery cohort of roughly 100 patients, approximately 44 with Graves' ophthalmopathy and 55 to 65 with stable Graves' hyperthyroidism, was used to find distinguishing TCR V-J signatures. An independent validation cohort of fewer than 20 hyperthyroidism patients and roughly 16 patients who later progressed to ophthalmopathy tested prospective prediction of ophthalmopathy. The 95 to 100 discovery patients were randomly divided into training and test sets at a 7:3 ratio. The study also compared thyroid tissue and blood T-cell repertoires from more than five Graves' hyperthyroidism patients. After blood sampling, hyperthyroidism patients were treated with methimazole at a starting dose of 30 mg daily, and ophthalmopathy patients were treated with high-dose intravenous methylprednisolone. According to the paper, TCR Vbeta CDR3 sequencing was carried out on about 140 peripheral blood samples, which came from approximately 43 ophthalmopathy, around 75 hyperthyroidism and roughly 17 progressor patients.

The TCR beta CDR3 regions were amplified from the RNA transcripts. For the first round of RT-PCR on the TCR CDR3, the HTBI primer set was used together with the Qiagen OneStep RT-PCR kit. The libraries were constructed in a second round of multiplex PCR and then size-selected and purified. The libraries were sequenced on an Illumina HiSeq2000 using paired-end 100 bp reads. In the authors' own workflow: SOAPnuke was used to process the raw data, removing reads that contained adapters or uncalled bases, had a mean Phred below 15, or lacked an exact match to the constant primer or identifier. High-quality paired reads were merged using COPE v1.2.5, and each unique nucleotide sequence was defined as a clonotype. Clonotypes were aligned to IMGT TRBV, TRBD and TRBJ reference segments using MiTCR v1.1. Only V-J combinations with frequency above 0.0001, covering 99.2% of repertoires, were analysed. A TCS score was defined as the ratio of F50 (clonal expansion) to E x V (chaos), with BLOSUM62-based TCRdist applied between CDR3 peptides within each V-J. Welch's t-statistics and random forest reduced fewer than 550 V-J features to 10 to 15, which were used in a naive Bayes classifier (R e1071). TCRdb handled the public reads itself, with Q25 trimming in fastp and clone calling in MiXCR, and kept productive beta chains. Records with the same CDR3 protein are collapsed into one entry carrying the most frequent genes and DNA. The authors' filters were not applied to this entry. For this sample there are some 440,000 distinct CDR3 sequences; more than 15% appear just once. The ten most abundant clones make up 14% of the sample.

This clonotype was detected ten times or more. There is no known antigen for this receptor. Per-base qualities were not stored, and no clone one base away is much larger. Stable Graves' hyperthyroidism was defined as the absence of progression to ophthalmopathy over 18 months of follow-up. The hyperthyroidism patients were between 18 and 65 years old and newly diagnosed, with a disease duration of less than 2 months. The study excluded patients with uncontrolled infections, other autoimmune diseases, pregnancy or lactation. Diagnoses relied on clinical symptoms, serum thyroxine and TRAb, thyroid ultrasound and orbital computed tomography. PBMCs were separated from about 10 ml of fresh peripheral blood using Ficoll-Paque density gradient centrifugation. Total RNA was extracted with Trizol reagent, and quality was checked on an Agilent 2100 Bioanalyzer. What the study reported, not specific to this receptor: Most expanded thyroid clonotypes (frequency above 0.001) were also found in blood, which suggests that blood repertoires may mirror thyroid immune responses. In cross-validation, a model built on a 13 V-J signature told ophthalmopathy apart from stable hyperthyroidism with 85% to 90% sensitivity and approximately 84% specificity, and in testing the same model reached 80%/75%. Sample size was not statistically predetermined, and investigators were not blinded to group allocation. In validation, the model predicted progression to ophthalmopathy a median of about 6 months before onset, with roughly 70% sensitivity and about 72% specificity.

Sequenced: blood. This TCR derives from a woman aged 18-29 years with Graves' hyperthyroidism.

The CDR3 protein sequence reads: CASSKAGTNTIGGYTF. The sequenced DNA: TGTGCCAGCAGTAAAGCCGGGACGAACACTATTGGCGGCTACACCTTC. The chain is encoded by TRBV27 joined to TRBJ1-2, with a weak D call of TRBD1 (5 bases match). The V end loses 5 bases and the J end loses 8 bases, and a stretch of 24 bases separates them. CDR1 and CDR2, per the germline V gene (reference sequence), are MNHEY and SMNVEV. There are 16 amino acids in the CDR3, from cysteine to phenylalanine inclusive. The read is trimmed to its CDR3 DNA, 48 bases read in frame from base 1.